These T cell receptor beta chains were read from a single sample in a study of T cell changes during pregnancy in multiple sclerosis. Only in-frame clones appear in the TCRdb table, and some are missing; sequencing was by immunoSEQ multiplex PCR. Found here are about 79,000 clones, roughly 93% of them singletons; the top ten hold less than 0.85%. The material was peripheral blood, obtained in the second trimester of pregnancy. Every receptor here comes from a female donor in good health, enrolled as a control in a pregnancy study. CDR3s include the opening cysteine and the closing phenylalanine or tryptophan. A D gene is named only where the DNA matches it firmly. Not every row has a clone size; where given, it reads once, few, many or a size class.

clone_size: -
j_call: TRBJ1-2
v_call: TRBV9
d_call: -
cdr3_nt: TGTGCCAGCAGCGTATCAACCGCGAACAGGGTTGGCTACACCTTC
cdr3_aa: CASSVSTANRVGYTF

clone_size: -
j_call: TRBJ2-1
v_call: TRBV29-1
d_call: -
cdr3_nt: TGCAGCGTTCCCGGAGGGTTCTACAATGAGCAGTTCTTC
cdr3_aa: CSVPGGFYNEQFF

clone_size: -
j_call: TRBJ1-6
v_call: TRBV9
d_call: TRBD1
cdr3_nt: TGTGCCAGCAGCGTAGACAGGGGGAATTCACCCCTCCACTTT
cdr3_aa: CASSVDRGNSPLHF

clone_size: -
j_call: TRBJ2-3
v_call: TRBV30
d_call: TRBD1
cdr3_nt: TGTGCCTGGGTCCGCGGACACAGGGGGCGTACAGATACGCAGTATTTT
cdr3_aa: CAWVRGHRGRTDTQYF

clone_size: -
j_call: TRBJ2-7
v_call: TRBV6-6
d_call: TRBD1
cdr3_nt: TGTGCCAGCAGCCAAGGACAGGGGGCGGGTGAGCAGTACTTC
cdr3_aa: CASSQGQGAGEQYF

clone_size: -
j_call: TRBJ2-7
v_call: TRBV4-2
d_call: TRBD1
cdr3_nt: TGTGCCAGCAGCCAAGATTGGGGACAGAGCTCCTACGAGCAGTACTTC
cdr3_aa: CASSQDWGQSSYEQYF

clone_size: -
j_call: TRBJ2-3
v_call: TRBV18
d_call: TRBD1
cdr3_nt: TGTGCCAGCTCCCGGACAGGGGGCACAGATACGCAGTATTTT
cdr3_aa: CASSRTGGTDTQYF

clone_size: -
j_call: TRBJ1-2
v_call: TRBV5-4
d_call: -
cdr3_nt: TGTGCCAGCAGCTCGGACAGTGGTAGCTATGGCTACACCTTC
cdr3_aa: CASSSDSGSYGYTF

clone_size: -
j_call: TRBJ1-3
v_call: TRBV13
d_call: -
cdr3_nt: TGTGCCAGCAGCTTAGGCCGGACAACCGGAAACACCATATATTTT
cdr3_aa: CASSLGRTTGNTIYF

clone_size: once
j_call: TRBJ1-3
v_call: TRBV9
d_call: -
cdr3_nt: TGTGCCAGCAGCGTAGACGGGGTGGTGGGAAACACCATATATTTT
cdr3_aa: CASSVDGVVGNTIYF

clone_size: -
j_call: TRBJ2-7
v_call: TRBV6-5
d_call: TRBD1
cdr3_nt: TGTGCCAGCAGTTACAGGGACAGGGGAACCTACGAGCAGTACTTC
cdr3_aa: CASSYRDRGTYEQYF

clone_size: once
j_call: TRBJ2-7
v_call: TRBV7-9
d_call: -
cdr3_nt: TGTGCCAGCAGCCCCCGGGGGAGCAACTCCTACGAGCAGTACTTC
cdr3_aa: CASSPRGSNSYEQYF

clone_size: -
j_call: TRBJ2-1
v_call: TRBV14
d_call: -
cdr3_nt: TGTGCCAGCAGCCTAAGGGAGAATGAGCAGTTCTTC
cdr3_aa: CASSLRENEQFF

clone_size: -
j_call: TRBJ1-5
v_call: TRBV10-3
d_call: -
cdr3_nt: TGTGCCATCAGTGAGGGGGCTGGCAATCAGCCCCAGCATTTT
cdr3_aa: CAISEGAGNQPQHF

clone_size: -
j_call: TRBJ1-1
v_call: TRBV19
d_call: -
cdr3_nt: TGTGCCAGTACCAGGCAGAACACTGAAGCTTTCTTT
cdr3_aa: CASTRQNTEAFF

clone_size: -
j_call: TRBJ1-4
v_call: TRBV7-9
d_call: -
cdr3_nt: TGTGCCAGCAGCTTATCGCCAGGGATGAACTATGAAAAACTGTTTTTT
cdr3_aa: CASSLSPGMNYEKLFF

clone_size: -
j_call: TRBJ1-4
v_call: TRBV4-3
d_call: -
cdr3_nt: TGCGCCAGCAGCCAAGATTGGGGCTTTGAAGAAAAACTGTTTTTT
cdr3_aa: CASSQDWGFEEKLFF

clone_size: -
j_call: TRBJ2-2
v_call: TRBV29-1
d_call: -
cdr3_nt: TGCAGCGTTGAATACGACAGCATCACCGGGGAGCTGTTTTTT
cdr3_aa: CSVEYDSITGELFF

clone_size: -
j_call: TRBJ1-1
v_call: TRBV7-8
d_call: -
cdr3_nt: TGTGCCAGCAGCCCCAGGGCGGGGTACACTGAAGCTTTCTTT
cdr3_aa: CASSPRAGYTEAFF

clone_size: -
j_call: TRBJ1-4
v_call: TRBV19
d_call: -
cdr3_nt: TGTGCCAGTAGTCCAGGGGCAACTAATGAAAAACTGTTTTTT
cdr3_aa: CASSPGATNEKLFF

clone_size: -
j_call: TRBJ1-2
v_call: TRBV7-3
d_call: TRBD1
cdr3_nt: TGTGCCAGCAGCTCCTCCGGGACAGGAGGCTACACCTTC
cdr3_aa: CASSSSGTGGYTF

clone_size: -
j_call: TRBJ2-2
v_call: TRBV5-4
d_call: TRBD2
cdr3_nt: TGTGCCAGCAGCTCAGGACTAGCGGTAGACACCGGGGAGCTGTTTTTT
cdr3_aa: CASSSGLAVDTGELFF

clone_size: -
j_call: TRBJ1-2
v_call: TRBV5-1
d_call: -
cdr3_nt: TGCGCCAGCAGCTCACAGGGAGAGAACTATGGCTACACCTTC
cdr3_aa: CASSSQGENYGYTF

clone_size: -
j_call: TRBJ1-2
v_call: TRBV27
d_call: -
cdr3_nt: TGTGCCAGCAGCTTGCTTCGGGGATTGGACTATGGCTACACCTTC
cdr3_aa: CASSLLRGLDYGYTF

clone_size: -
j_call: TRBJ1-3
v_call: TRBV7-2
d_call: -
cdr3_nt: TGTGCCAGCAGCACGCGGACAAATCCCACCATATATTTT
cdr3_aa: CASSTRTNPTIYF

clone_size: -
j_call: TRBJ1-1
v_call: TRBV11-3
d_call: TRBD1
cdr3_nt: TGTGCCAGCAGCTCTGGACAGGAGTGGGGGGACACTGAAGCTTTCTTT
cdr3_aa: CASSSGQEWGDTEAFF

clone_size: -
j_call: TRBJ2-5
v_call: TRBV7-2
d_call: -
cdr3_nt: TGTGCCAGCAGCTTAGAGCGGGAGACCCAGTACTTC
cdr3_aa: CASSLERETQYF

clone_size: -
j_call: TRBJ1-6
v_call: TRBV5-1
d_call: TRBD1
cdr3_nt: TGCGCCAGCAGCTCTGGGACAGATTCAAATTCACCCCTCCACTTT
cdr3_aa: CASSSGTDSNSPLHF

clone_size: -
j_call: TRBJ1-6
v_call: TRBV5-4
d_call: -
cdr3_nt: TGTGCCAGCAGCCGGGACGGGAGCTCCTATAATTCACCCCTCCACTTT
cdr3_aa: CASSRDGSSYNSPLHF

clone_size: -
j_call: TRBJ1-1
v_call: TRBV11-2
d_call: -
cdr3_nt: TGTGCCAGCAGCTTAACGGGGGTTGAAGCTTTCTTT
cdr3_aa: CASSLTGVEAFF

clone_size: -
j_call: TRBJ1-1
v_call: TRBV19
d_call: -
cdr3_nt: TGTGCCAGTAGTATAGTTAAGAACACTGAAGCTTTCTTT
cdr3_aa: CASSIVKNTEAFF

clone_size: once
j_call: TRBJ2-3
v_call: TRBV7-3
d_call: -
cdr3_nt: TGTGCCAGCAGCGAAGGAGGCTCCACAGATACGCAGTATTTT
cdr3_aa: CASSEGGSTDTQYF

clone_size: -
j_call: TRBJ1-2
v_call: TRBV11-2
d_call: TRBD1
cdr3_nt: TGTGCCAGCAGGCCGACGGGACAGGTTAACTATGGCTACACCTTC
cdr3_aa: CASRPTGQVNYGYTF

clone_size: -
j_call: TRBJ1-6
v_call: TRBV4-3
d_call: -
cdr3_nt: TGCGCCAGCAGCCTACCTAGGGACTTTCTGAGCTCCTATAATTCACCCCTCCACTTT
cdr3_aa: CASSLPRDFLSSYNSPLHF

clone_size: -
j_call: TRBJ1-1
v_call: TRBV6-6
d_call: TRBD1
cdr3_nt: TGTGCCAGCAGTCCACAGGGGAGGAACACTGAAGCTTTCTTT
cdr3_aa: CASSPQGRNTEAFF

clone_size: -
j_call: TRBJ2-1
v_call: TRBV7-9
d_call: TRBD1
cdr3_nt: TGTGCCAGCAGCCAACCGACAGGGGGCGTTGAGCAGTTCTTC
cdr3_aa: CASSQPTGGVEQFF

clone_size: -
j_call: TRBJ2-7
v_call: TRBV4-3
d_call: TRBD1
cdr3_nt: TGCGCCAGCAGCCCCGGGACAGGGGCCACCGAGCAGTACTTC
cdr3_aa: CASSPGTGATEQYF

clone_size: -
j_call: TRBJ1-5
v_call: TRBV4-3
d_call: -
cdr3_nt: TGCGCCAGCAGCCAAGATATAGGGGAGGGCAGTCAGCCCCAGCATTTT
cdr3_aa: CASSQDIGEGSQPQHF

clone_size: -
j_call: TRBJ2-5
v_call: TRBV30
d_call: TRBD2
cdr3_nt: TGTGCCTGGAGTGTTCGAGCGGGGGGCCGGGAGACCCAGTACTTC
cdr3_aa: CAWSVRAGGRETQYF

clone_size: -
j_call: TRBJ1-1
v_call: TRBV6-5
d_call: -
cdr3_nt: TGTGCCAGCAGTTACATTAGCTGGGGAGATGAAGCTTTCTTT
cdr3_aa: CASSYISWGDEAFF

clone_size: -
j_call: TRBJ1-2
v_call: TRBV2
d_call: TRBD1
cdr3_nt: TGTGCCAGCAGTGAATCCAGGGACAGGGGACCCGGCTACACCTTC
cdr3_aa: CASSESRDRGPGYTF

clone_size: -
j_call: TRBJ1-3
v_call: TRBV2
d_call: -
cdr3_nt: TGTGCCAGCAGTGAGCACCCCGTCCTGAGCTCTGGAAACACCATATATTTT
cdr3_aa: CASSEHPVLSSGNTIYF

clone_size: -
j_call: TRBJ1-4
v_call: TRBV7-2
d_call: -
cdr3_nt: TGTGCCAGCAGAAGAGGCTCGAATGAAAAACTGTTTTTT
cdr3_aa: CASRRGSNEKLFF

clone_size: -
j_call: TRBJ1-5
v_call: TRBV19
d_call: -
cdr3_nt: TGTGCCAGTAGTATGGGGGCGGGGGCGTTGAGCAATCAGCCCCAGCATTTT
cdr3_aa: CASSMGAGALSNQPQHF

clone_size: -
j_call: TRBJ2-1
v_call: TRBV7-2
d_call: -
cdr3_nt: TGTGCCAGCAGCCTTCCCGGGGGATCGTGGAATGAGCAGTTCTTC
cdr3_aa: CASSLPGGSWNEQFF

clone_size: -
j_call: TRBJ2-5
v_call: TRBV14
d_call: -
cdr3_nt: TGTGCCAGCAGCCAAGTGACGGGGAACGGAGAGACCCAGTACTTC
cdr3_aa: CASSQVTGNGETQYF